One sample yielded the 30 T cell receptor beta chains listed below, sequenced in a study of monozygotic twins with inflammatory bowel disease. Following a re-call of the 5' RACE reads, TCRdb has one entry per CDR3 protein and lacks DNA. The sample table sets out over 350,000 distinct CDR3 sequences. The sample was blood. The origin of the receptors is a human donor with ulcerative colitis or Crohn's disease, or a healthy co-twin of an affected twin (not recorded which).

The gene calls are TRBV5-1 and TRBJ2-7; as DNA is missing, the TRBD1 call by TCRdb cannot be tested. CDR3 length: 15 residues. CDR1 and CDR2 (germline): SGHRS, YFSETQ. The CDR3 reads CASRHTGTATYEQYF.

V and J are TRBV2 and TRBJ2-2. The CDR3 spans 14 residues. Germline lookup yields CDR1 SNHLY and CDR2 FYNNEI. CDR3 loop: CASSESVVTGELFF.

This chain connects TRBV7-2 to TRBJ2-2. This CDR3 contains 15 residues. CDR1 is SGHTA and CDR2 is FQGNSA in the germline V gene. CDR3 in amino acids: CASSLVRGYTGELFF.

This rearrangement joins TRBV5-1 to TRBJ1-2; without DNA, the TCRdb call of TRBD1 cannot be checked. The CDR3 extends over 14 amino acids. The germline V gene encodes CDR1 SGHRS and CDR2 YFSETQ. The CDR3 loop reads CASSWGQGREGYTF.

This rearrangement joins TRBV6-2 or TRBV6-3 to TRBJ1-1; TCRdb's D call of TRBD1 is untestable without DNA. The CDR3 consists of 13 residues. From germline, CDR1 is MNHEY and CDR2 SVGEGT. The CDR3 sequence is CASVQGFGTEAFF.

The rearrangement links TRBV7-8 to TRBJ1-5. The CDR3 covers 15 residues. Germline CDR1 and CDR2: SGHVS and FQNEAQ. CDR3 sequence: CASSLAAGSNQPQHF.

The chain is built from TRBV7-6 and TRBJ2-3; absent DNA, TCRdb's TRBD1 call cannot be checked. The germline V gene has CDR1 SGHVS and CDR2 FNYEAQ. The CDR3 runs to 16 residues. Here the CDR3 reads CASSAVATGSTDTQYF.

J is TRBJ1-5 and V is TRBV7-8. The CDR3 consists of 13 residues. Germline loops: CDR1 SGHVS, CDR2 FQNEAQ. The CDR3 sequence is CASSLAQGQPQHF.

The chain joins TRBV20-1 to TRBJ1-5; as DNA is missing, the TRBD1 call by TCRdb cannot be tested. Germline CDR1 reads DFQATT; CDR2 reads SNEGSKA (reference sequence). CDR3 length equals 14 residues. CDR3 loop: CSARIDSINQPQHF.

CDR3: CSASRRTDPPYEQYF. The chain links TRBV20-1 to TRBJ2-7; TCRdb's D call of TRBD1 is untestable without DNA. This CDR3 has 15 residues. Germline V gene data show CDR1 as DFQATT and CDR2 as SNEGSKA (reference sequence).

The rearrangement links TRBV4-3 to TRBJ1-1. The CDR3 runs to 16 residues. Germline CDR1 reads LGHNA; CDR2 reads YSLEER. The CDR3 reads CASSQDRRQANTEAFF.

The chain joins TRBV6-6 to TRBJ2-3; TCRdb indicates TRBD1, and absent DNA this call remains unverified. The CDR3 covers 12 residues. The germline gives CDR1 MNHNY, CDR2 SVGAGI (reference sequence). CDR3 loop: CASLVGAGSKYF.

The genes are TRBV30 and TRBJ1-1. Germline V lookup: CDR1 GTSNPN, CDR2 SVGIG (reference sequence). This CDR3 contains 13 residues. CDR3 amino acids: CAWRPFMNTEAFF.

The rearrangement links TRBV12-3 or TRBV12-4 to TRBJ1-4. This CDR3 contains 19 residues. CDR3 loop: CASRRRVRTSRETNEKLFF.

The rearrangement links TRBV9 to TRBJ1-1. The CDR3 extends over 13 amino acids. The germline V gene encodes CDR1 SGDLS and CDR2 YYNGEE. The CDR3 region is CASSVGPNTEAFF. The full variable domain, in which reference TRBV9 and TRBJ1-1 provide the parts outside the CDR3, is DSGVTQTPKHLITATGQRVTLRCSPRSGDLSVYWYQQSLDQGLQFLIQYYNGEERAKGNILERFSAQQFPDLHSELNLSSLELGDSALYFCASSVGPNTEAFFGQGTRLTVV.

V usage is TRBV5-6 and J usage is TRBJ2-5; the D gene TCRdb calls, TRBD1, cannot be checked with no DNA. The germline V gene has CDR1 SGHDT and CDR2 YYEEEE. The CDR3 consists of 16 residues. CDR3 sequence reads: CASSLGWTGGQETQYF.

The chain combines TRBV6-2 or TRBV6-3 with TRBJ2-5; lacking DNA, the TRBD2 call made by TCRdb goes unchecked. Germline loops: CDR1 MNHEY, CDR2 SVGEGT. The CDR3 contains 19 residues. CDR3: CASSYPGPGTSYDWETQYF.

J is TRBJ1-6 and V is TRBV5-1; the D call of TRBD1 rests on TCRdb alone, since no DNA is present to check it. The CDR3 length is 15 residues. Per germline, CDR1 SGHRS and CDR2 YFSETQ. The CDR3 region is CASSSGGQGLGPLHF.

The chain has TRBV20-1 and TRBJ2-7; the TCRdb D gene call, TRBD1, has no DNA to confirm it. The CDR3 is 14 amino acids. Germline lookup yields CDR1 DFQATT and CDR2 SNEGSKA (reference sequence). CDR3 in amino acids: CSARGQSGSYEQYF.

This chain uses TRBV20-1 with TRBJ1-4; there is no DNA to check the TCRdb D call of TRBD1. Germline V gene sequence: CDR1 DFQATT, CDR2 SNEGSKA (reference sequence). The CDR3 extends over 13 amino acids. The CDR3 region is CSGRQVIDEKLFF.

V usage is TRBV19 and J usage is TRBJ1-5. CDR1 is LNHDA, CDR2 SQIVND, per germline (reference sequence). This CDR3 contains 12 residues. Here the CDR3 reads CASSSSLEPQHF.

The CDR3 sequence is CSAIGPDRGFF. The J gene is TRBJ1-1, the V gene TRBV20-1; the TCRdb D gene call, TRBD1, has no DNA to confirm it. Germline V gene lookup returns CDR1 DFQATT and CDR2 SNEGSKA (reference sequence). The CDR3 sequence is 11 residues long.

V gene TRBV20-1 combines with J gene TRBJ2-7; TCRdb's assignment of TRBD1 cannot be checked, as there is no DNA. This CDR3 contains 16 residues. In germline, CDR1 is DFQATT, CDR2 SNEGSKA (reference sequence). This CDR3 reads CSARHPRGGGAGEQYF.

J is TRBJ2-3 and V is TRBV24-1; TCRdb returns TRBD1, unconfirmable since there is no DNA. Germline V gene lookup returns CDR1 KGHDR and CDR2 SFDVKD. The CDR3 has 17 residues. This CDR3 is CATSDQEGASTTDTQYF.

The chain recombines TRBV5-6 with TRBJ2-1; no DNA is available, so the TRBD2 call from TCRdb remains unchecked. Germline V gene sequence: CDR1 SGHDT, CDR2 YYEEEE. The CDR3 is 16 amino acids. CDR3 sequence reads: CASSAYSGGALDEQFF.

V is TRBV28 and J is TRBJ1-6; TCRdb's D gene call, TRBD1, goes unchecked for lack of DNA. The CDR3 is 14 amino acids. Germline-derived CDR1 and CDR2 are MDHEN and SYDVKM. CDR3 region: CASSFRGLRSPLHF.

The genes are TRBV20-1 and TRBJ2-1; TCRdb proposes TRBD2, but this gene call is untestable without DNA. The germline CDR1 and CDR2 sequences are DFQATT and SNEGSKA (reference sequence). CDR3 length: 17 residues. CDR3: CSARDRASGSNYNEQFF.

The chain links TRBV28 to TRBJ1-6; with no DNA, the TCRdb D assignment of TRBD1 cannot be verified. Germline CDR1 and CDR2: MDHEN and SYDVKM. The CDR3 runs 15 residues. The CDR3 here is CASSFSRGVNSPLHF.

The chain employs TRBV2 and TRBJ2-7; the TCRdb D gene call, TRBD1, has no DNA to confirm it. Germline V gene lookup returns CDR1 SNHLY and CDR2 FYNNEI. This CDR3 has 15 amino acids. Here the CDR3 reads CASSETGTGLYEQYF.

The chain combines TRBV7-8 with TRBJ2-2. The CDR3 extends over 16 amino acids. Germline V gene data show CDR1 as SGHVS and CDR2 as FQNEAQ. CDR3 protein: CASSSAQNLNTGELFF.